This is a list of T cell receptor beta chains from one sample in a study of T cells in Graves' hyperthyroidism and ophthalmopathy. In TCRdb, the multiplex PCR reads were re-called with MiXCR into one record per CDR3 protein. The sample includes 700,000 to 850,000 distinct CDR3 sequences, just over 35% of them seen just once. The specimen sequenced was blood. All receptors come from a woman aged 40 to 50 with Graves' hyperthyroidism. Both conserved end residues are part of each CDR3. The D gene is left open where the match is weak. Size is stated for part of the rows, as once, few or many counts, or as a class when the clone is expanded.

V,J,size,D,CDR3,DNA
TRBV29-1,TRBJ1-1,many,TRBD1,CSVVDRGDTEAFF,TGCAGCGTTGTCGACAGGGGGGACACTGAAGCTTTCTTT
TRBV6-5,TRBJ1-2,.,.,CASSAPGRAFGGYTF,TGTGCCAGCAGTGCACCGGGACGGGCCTTCGGTGGCTACACCTTC
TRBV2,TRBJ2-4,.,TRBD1,CASTSGQGISKNIQYF,TGTGCCAGCACTTCGGGACAGGGGATATCCAAAAACATTCAGTACTTC
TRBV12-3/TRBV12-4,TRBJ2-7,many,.,CASSSTHEQYF,TGTGCCAGCAGTTCAACGCACGAGCAGTACTTC
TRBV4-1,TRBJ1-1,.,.,CASSQDGETEAFF,TGCGCCAGCAGCCAAGATGGGGAGACTGAAGCTTTCTTT
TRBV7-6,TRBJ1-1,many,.,CASSLQLNMNTEAFF,TGTGCCAGCAGCTTACAACTCAACATGAACACTGAAGCTTTCTTT
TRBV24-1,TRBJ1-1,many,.,CATSDQDGGAFF,TGTGCCACCAGTGATCAGGACGGCGGTGCTTTCTTT
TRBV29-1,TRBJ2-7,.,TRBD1,CSVEVLPGQGGHEQYF,TGCAGCGTTGAAGTTCTGCCGGGACAGGGGGGTCACGAGCAGTACTTC
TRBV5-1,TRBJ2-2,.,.,CASSLVTDSNTGELFF,TGCGCCAGCAGCTTGGTAACGGATTCGAACACCGGGGAGCTGTTTTTT
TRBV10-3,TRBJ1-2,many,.,CAISESEVNYGYTF,TGTGCCATCAGTGAGTCCGAAGTTAACTATGGCTACACCTTC
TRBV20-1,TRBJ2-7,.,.,CSALVEGKMNQPQQYF,TGCAGTGCCCTGGTGGAGGGGAAGATGAATCAGCCCCAGCAGTACTTC
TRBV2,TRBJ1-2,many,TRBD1,CASRGQGLPYGYTF,TGTGCCAGCCGGGGACAGGGGCTCCCCTATGGCTACACCTTC
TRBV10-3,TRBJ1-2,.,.,CASVSTDLNYGYTF,TGTGCCAGCGTCTCGACAGACCTTAACTATGGCTACACCTTC
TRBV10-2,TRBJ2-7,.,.,CASMKGGGTYEQYF,TGCGCCAGCATGAAGGGGGGAGGGACCTACGAGCAGTACTTC
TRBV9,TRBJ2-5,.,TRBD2,CASSVGGGGTPQETQYF,TGTGCCAGCAGCGTAGGGGGCGGGGGGACTCCCCAAGAGACCCAGTACTTC
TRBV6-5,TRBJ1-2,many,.,CASSIDSYGYTF,TGTGCCAGCAGTATCGACAGCTATGGCTACACCTTC
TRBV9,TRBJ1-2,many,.,CAIVWEYGYTF,TGTGCCATCGTGTGGGAGTATGGCTACACCTTC
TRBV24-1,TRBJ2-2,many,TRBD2,CATSDFAGGTGELFF,TGTGCCACCAGTGATTTTGCGGGAGGAACCGGGGAGCTGTTTTTT
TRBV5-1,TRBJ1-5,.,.,CASSLSPGKVQPQHF,TGCGCCAGCAGCTTGTCCCCAGGGAAAGTACAGCCCCAGCATTTT
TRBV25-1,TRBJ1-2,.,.,CAWRSSRADYGYTF,TGTGCCTGGAGGTCGTCGAGGGCGGACTATGGCTACACCTTC
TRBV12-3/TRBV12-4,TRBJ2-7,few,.,CASSHSGTGIYEQYF,TGTGCCAGCAGCCACTCCGGGACGGGGATCTACGAGCAGTACTTC
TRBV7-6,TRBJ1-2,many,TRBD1,CASSLAAGGGGYTF,TGTGCCAGCAGCTTAGCTGCAGGGGGTGGTGGCTACACCTTC
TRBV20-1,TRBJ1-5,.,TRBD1,CSARDQGDYSNQPQHF,TGCAGTGCTAGAGATCAGGGGGACTATAGCAATCAGCCCCAGCATTTT
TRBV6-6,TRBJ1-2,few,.,CASTTDFLYGYTF,TGTGCCAGCACCACCGATTTCCTCTATGGCTACACCTTC
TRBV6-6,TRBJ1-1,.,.,CASTQVLGNTEAFF,TGTGCCAGCACTCAGGTTTTGGGGAACACTGAAGCTTTCTTT
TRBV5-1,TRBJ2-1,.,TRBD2,CASSFSPTSGRSDEQFF,TGCGCCAGCAGCTTCAGTCCGACTAGCGGGAGGTCCGATGAGCAGTTCTTC
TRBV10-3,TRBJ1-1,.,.,CASLRDKVNTEAFF,TGTGCCAGCCTCCGGGACAAAGTGAACACTGAAGCTTTCTTT